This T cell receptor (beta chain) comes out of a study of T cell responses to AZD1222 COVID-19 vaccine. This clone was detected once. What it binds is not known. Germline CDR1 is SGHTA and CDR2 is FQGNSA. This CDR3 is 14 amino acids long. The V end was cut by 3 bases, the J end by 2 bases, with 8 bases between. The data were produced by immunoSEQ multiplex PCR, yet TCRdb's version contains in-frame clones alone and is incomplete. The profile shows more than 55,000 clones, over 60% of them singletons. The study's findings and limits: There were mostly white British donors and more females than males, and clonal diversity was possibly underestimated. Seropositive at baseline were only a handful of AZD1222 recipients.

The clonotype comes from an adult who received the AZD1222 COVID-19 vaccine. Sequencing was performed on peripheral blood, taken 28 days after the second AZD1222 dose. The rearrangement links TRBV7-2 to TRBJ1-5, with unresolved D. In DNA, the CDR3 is TGTGCCAGCAGCTTTAACGCGGGCAATCAGCCCCAGCATTTT. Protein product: CASSFNAGNQPQHF.